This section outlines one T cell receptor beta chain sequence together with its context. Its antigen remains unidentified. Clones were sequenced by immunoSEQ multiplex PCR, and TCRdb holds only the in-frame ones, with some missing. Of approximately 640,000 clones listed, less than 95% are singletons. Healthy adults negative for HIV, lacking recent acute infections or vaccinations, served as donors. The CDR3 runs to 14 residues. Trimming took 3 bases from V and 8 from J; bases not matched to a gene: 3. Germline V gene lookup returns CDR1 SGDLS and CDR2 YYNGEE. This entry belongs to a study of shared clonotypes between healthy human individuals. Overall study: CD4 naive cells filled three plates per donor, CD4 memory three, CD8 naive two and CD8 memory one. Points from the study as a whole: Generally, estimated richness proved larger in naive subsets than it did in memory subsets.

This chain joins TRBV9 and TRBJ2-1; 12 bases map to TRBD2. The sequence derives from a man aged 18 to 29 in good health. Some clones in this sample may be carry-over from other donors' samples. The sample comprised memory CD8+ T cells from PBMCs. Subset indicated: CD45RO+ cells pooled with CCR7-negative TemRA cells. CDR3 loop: CASSASGREDEQFF. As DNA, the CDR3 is TGTGCCAGCAGCGCTAGCGGGAGGGAAGATGAGCAGTTCTTC.